Each of the 13 T cell receptor beta chains below was sequenced from the same sample in a study of T cells in Graves' hyperthyroidism and ophthalmopathy (dated by TCRdb to about 2019). Library preparation was by multiplex PCR. The sequencer listed for this sample is Illumina HiSeq 2000. Amplification of TCR beta CDR3 regions was carried out from RNA transcripts. For the first round of RT-PCR on the TCR CDR3, the HTBI primer set was used together with the Qiagen OneStep RT-PCR kit. The public sequencing data were trimmed at Q25 with fastp and processed into clonotypes with MiXCR by TCRdb, which kept only in-frame beta chains. Every entry covers one CDR3 protein and lists the most common genes and DNA from its rows. A total of a few hundred thousand distinct CDR3 sequences appear in this sample, under 15% of them only once. The ten biggest clones cover 32% of the sample. Sample: blood. These receptors came from a woman aged 25 to 45 with Graves' hyperthyroidism.

This clonotype was seen a few times. This sequence joins TRBV12-3 or TRBV12-4 and TRBJ2-1, with D possibly being TRBD2 (6 bases). The V gene lost 5 bases and the J gene lost 12 bases, with 20 bases spanning the gap. The CDR3 totals 14 residues. The CDR3 DNA sequence: TGTGCCAGCAGTGGCTCACTAGCTCCCATACGGCAGTTCTTC. Translation gives CASSGSLAPIRQFF.

The chain joins TRBV28 to TRBJ2-7, with 7 nucleotides matching TRBD1. Per the germline V gene, CDR1 is MDHEN and CDR2 is SYDVKM. After removal of 10 bases from V and 0 bases from J, the junction contained 3 bases not matched to a gene. The length of the CDR3 is 12 residues. CDR3 nucleotide sequence: TGTGCCACCGGGGACAGCTCCTACGAGCAGTACTTC. Translating gives CATGDSSYEQYF.

The table lists this clonotype with many counts. V is TRBV24-1 and J is TRBJ1-3; the match to TRBD1 covers 7 bases. With V trimmed by 12 bases and J by 3 bases, 16 bases remained unmatched. The germline gives CDR1 KGHDR, CDR2 SFDVKD. CDR3 size: 16 residues. The DNA for the CDR3 is TGTGCCGCCCATTCCGGCATACAGGGGAATGGAAACACCATATATTTT. Its protein is CAAHSGIQGNGNTIYF.

This clonotype was recorded many times. The V and J genes are TRBV6-1 and TRBJ2-1; the match to TRBD2 covers 11 bases. V shed 6 bases and J 0 bases; nucleotides not matched to a gene: 4. The CDR3 covers 16 residues. Germline CDR1 and CDR2: MNHNS and SASEGT. The CDR3 is CASRRSGRASYNEQFF. CDR3 DNA sequence: TGTGCCAGCAGGCGTAGCGGGAGGGCCTCCTACAATGAGCAGTTCTTC.

This clonotype was seen at least ten times. The chain is built from TRBV28 and TRBJ1-1, with D perhaps matching TRBD1 (6 bases). Germline CDR1 is MDHEN and CDR2 is SYDVKM. V was shortened by 5 bases and J by 2 bases, with 12 bases between the two germline ends. This CDR3 spans 14 amino acids. For the CDR3, the DNA is TGTGCCAGCAGTCCGGACAGCGGAAACACTGAAGCTTTCTTT. Protein product: CASSPDSGNTEAFF. The full variable domain, in which reference TRBV28 and TRBJ1-1 provide the parts outside the CDR3, is DVKVTQSSRYLVKRTGEKVFLECVQDMDHENMFWYRQDPGLGLRLIYFSYDVKMKEKGDIPEGYSVSREKKERFSLILESASTNQTSMYLCASSPDSGNTEAFFGQGTRLTVV.

This clonotype was observed a handful of times. This chain links TRBV20-1 with TRBJ2-2, with 13 bases lining up with TRBD2. Germline assignment: CDR1 DFQATT and CDR2 SNEGSKA (reference sequence). With V trimmed by 6 bases and J by 7 bases, 8 bases remained unmatched. CDR3 length: 15 amino acids. The CDR3 sequence is CSARTSGSRGGELFF. In DNA form, the CDR3 reads TGCAGTGCGAGGACTAGCGGGAGTCGTGGCGGGGAGCTGTTTTTT.

This clonotype was detected only a few times. This chain uses TRBV18 with TRBJ2-1; the match to TRBD2 covers 8 bases. Germline CDR1 is KGHSH and CDR2 is LQKENI. V dropped 6 bases and J dropped 9; count of bases not matched to a gene: 7. CDR3 length equals 13 residues. The CDR3 region has the DNA TGTGCCAGCTCGCCCGGGACTAGTGGTGAGCAGTTCTTC. Translating it yields CASSPGTSGEQFF.

This clonotype has just a few counts. The J gene is TRBJ2-2, the V gene TRBV6-1, with 7 bases lining up with TRBD2. Trimming removed 6 bases from V and 7 bases from J; junction bases left unmatched: 11. CDR1 is MNHNS, CDR2 SASEGT, per germline. This CDR3 is built from 15 residues. CDR3 in amino acids: CASSVAGEWGGELFF. In DNA, the CDR3 is TGTGCCAGCAGCGTCGCGGGGGAGTGGGGCGGGGAGCTGTTTTTT.

This clonotype was counted at least ten times. The rearrangement uses TRBV27 and TRBJ1-1, with a possible D match to TRBD1 (5 bases). CDR3 length equals 14 residues. V dropped 1 base and J dropped 7 bases, with 13 bases sitting between them. Germline CDR1 is MNHEY and CDR2 is SMNVEV (reference sequence). CDR3 nucleotides: TGTGCCAGCAGTTTATACCCTCGACAGTATGAAGCTTTCTTT. Its translation: CASSLYPRQYEAFF.

The chain links TRBV24-1 to TRBJ2-5; TRBD1 matches 11 bases. V lost 4 bases to trimming and J lost 4 bases; unmatched junction nucleotides: 10. The CDR3 length is 17 residues. Per the germline V gene, CDR1 is KGHDR and CDR2 is SFDVKD. The CDR3 DNA reads TGTGCCACCAGTGACCCCGGACAGGGGGCAACGCGAGAGACCCAGTACTTC. As protein: CATSDPGQGATRETQYF.

This clonotype was recorded at least ten times. This chain uses TRBV10-3 with TRBJ2-3; perhaps TRBD1 as D (6 bases). CDR1 and CDR2 (germline): ENHRY, SYGVKD. V was clipped by 6 bases and J by 2 bases, with 15 bases between them. The CDR3 totals 15 residues. The DNA of the CDR3 is TGTGCCATCAGGCTGACAGGACATTTCACAGATACGCAGTATTTT. Translating it yields CAIRLTGHFTDTQYF.

Many counts were recorded for this clonotype. This chain joins TRBV3-1 and TRBJ2-1; possibly TRBD2 for D (6 bases). With 4 bases removed from V and 2 bases from J, the gap between germline ends came to 12 bases. The CDR3 runs to 15 residues. The germline gives CDR1 LGHDT, CDR2 YNNKEL (reference sequence). DNA of the CDR3: TGTGCCAGCAGCCCGCGTCCGGGGGCCTACAATGAGCAGTTCTTC. Translating it yields CASSPRPGAYNEQFF.

The chain has TRBV7-6 and TRBJ2-3, with a weak D call TRBD2 (6 bases). The germline V gene has CDR1 SGHVS and CDR2 FNYEAQ. The germline V and J ends were trimmed by 3 bases and 5 bases, with 12 bases remaining between them. CDR3 length: 14 residues. CDR3 bases: TGTGCCAGCAGCTTGAGAAGGGGAGGAGATACGCAGTATTTT. Residues: CASSLRRGGDTQYF.